This TCR beta chain was identified in a study of T cells after yellow fever vaccination. This clonotype has a count of ten or more. TCRdb independently ran MiXCR on the 5' RACE reads; one entry per CDR3 protein. Among roughly 150,000 distinct CDR3 sequences listed, 6% to 7.5% were seen once. In germline, CDR1 is SGHTA, CDR2 FQGTGA. This CDR3 has 14 residues. V shed 6 bases, J shed 5 bases, and the junction held 6 bases outside the gene matches. This rearrangement joins TRBV7-3 to TRBJ2-7; 11 bases agree with TRBD1. This clonotype was sampled from a man aged 18 to 30 who received the YFV17D yellow fever vaccine. The sequencing used CD4+ T cells sorted from PBMCs, collected around 5 days after the first yellow fever vaccination. CDR3: CASSPGQGADEQYF. The CDR3 region has the DNA TGTGCCAGCAGTCCCGGACAGGGGGCAGACGAGCAGTACTTC. Drawing the rest from reference TRBV7-3 and TRBJ2-7, the complete variable domain is GAGVSQTPSNKVTEKGKYVELRCDPISGHTALYWYRQSLGQGPEFLIYFQGTGAADDSGLPNDRFFAVRPEGSVSTLKIQRTERGDSAVYLCASSPGQGADEQYFGPGTRLTVT.